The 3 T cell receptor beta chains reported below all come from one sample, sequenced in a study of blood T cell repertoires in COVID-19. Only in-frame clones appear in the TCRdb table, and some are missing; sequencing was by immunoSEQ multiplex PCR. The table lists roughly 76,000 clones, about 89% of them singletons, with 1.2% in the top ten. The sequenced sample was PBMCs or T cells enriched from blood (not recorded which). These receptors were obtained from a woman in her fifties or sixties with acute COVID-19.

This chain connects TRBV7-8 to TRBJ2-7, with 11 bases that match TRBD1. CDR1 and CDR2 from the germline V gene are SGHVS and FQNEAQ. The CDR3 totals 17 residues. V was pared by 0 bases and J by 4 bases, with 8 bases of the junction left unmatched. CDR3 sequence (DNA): TGTGCCAGCAGCTTAGCGCTCCTGGGACAGGGGGATTACGAGCAGTACTTC. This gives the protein CASSLALLGQGDYEQYF.

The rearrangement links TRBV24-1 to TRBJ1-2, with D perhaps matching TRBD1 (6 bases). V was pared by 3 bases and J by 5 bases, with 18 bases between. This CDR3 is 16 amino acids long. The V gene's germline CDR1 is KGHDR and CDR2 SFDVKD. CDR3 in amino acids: CATSDATRAQGYGYTF. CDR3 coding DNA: TGTGCCACCAGTGATGCGACGCGGGCCCAGGGGTATGGCTACACCTTC.

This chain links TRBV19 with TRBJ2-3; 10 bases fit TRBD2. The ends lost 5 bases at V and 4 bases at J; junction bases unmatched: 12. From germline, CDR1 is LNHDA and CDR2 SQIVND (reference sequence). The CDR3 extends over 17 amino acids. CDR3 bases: TGTGCCAGTAGTGTTGAACTAGCGGGAACCGGGGCAGATACGCAGTATTTT. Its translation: CASSVELAGTGADTQYF.